This TCR beta chain is drawn from a study of blood T cell repertoires in COVID-19. Recruitment covered 20 to 25 US areas and drew participants whose ages spanned about 18 to 100 years. Germline V gives CDR1 WSHSY, CDR2 SAAADI. This CDR3 contains 15 residues. Unmatched junction bases numbered 15, after V lost 11 bases and J lost 6 bases. Clones were sequenced by immunoSEQ multiplex PCR, and TCRdb holds only the in-frame ones, with some missing. The table includes a few hundred thousand clones, over 80% detected once. The clonotype originates from a woman between 50 and 59 years old who had recovered from COVID-19. The chain links TRBV10-2 to TRBJ2-2, with 7 bases matching TRBD1. Material: PBMCs or T cells enriched from blood (not recorded which). The DNA for the CDR3 is TGCGCCGGAACACCGACAGGGAGTCAGGCCGGGGAGCTGTTTTTT. Translation gives CAGTPTGSQAGELFF.